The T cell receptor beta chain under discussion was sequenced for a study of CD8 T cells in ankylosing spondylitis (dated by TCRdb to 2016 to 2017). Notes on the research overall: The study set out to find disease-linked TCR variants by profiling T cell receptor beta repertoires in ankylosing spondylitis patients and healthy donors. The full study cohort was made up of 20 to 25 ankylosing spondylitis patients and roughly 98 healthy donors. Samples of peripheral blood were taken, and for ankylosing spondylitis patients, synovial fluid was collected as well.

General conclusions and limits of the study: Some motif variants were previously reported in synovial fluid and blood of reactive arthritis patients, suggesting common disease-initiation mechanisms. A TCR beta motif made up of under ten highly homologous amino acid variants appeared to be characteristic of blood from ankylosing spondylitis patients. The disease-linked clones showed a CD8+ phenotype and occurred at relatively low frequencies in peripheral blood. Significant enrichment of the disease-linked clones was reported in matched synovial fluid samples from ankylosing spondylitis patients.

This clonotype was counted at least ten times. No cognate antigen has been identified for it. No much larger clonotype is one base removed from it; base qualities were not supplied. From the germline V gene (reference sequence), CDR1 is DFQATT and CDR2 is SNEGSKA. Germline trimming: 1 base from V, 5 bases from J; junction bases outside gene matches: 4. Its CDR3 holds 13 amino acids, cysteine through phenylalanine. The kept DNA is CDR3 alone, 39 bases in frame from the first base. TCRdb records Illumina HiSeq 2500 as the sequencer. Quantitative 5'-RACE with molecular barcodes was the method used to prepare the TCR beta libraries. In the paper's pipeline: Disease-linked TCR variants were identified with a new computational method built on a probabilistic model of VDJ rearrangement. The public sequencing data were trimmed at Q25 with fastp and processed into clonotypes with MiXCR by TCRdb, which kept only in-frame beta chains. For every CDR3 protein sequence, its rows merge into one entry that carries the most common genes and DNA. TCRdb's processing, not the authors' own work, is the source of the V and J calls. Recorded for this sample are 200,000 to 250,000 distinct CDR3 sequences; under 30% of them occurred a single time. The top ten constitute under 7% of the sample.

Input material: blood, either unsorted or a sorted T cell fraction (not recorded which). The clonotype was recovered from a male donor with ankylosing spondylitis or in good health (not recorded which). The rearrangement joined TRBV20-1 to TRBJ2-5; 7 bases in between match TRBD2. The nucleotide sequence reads TGCAGTGCTAGAGTCCCCGGGAGGGAGACCCAGTACTTC. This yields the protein CSARVPGRETQYF.